This T cell receptor beta chain was sequenced during a study of blood T cell repertoires in COVID-19. Turning to the study itself: Researchers got acute and convalescent COVID-19 samples from the United States, Italy and Spain. The analysed material was cDNA or gDNA that came from T cells, B-cell-depleted T cells, or PBMCs.

Measured with immunoSEQ multiplex PCR; TCRdb has only the in-frame clones, and not every one. The sample has around 140,000 clones, roughly nine tenths seen once. Participant ages covered roughly 18 to 89 years across around 22 US areas. Each participant's cohort was designated according to participant-reported clinical history. Trimming removed 5 bases at V and 1 base at J, with 5 bases between. CDR1 and CDR2 (germline): LNHDA, SQIVND (reference sequence). This CDR3 region has 12 residues. Sample: PBMCs or T cells enriched from blood (not recorded which). The chain couples TRBV19 to TRBJ1-1; D gene unclear. The sequence was obtained from a woman between 35 and 50 years old who had been exposed to COVID-19. CDR3 bases: TGTGCCAGTAGTGAGGGGAACACTGAAGCTTTCTTT. Protein sequence: CASSEGNTEAFF.